These 9 T cell receptor beta chains originate from one sample sequenced in a study of patients and donors after allogeneic stem cell transplantation. TCRdb re-analysed the RT-PCR reads in MiXCR, keeping a single row per CDR3 protein. The sample records 200,000 to 250,000 distinct CDR3 sequences, around 40% being singletons. The material sequenced was blood, either unsorted or a sorted T cell fraction (not recorded which). These receptors were obtained from a human donor who was either an allogeneic HSCT recipient or a stem cell or donor lymphocyte infusion donor (not recorded which). It is not recorded whose cells these are; they may come from a transplant donor.

The chain employs TRBV11-1 and TRBJ1-6; a weak D match, TRBD1 (5 bases). The V gene lost 5 bases and the J gene lost 1 base, with 9 bases spanning the gap. CDR1 and CDR2 (germline): SGHAT, FQDESV (reference sequence). CDR3 length equals 15 residues. The CDR3 bases are TGTGCCAGCAGCCCGAGGGGTTCCTATAATTCACCCCTCCACTTT. It specifies CASSPRGSYNSPLHF.

The gene calls are TRBV12-3 or TRBV12-4 and TRBJ1-4; D not resolved. The V end was cut by 7 bases, the J end by 7 bases, with 7 bases between. The CDR3 spans 11 residues. The CDR3 bases are TGTGCCAGCACCGGAGCTGAAAAACTGTTTTTT. This sequence encodes CASTGAEKLFF.

This clonotype was seen only a few times. J is TRBJ1-5 and V is TRBV18, with D possibly being TRBD1 (5 bases). Trimming shortened V by 5 bases and J by 1 base, and 18 bases separated the two germline ends. The CDR3 length is 17 residues. Germline V lookup: CDR1 KGHSH, CDR2 LQKENI. CDR3 DNA sequence: TGTGCCAGCTCAGCCCCTACCCAGGGTAAGAGCAATCAGCCCCAGCATTTT. It is translated as CASSAPTQGKSNQPQHF. Based on the CDR3 plus reference TRBV18 and TRBJ1-5, the full variable domain is NAGVMQNPRHLVRRRGQEARLRCSPMKGHSHVYWYRQLPEEGLKFMVYLQKENIIDESGMPKERFSAEFPKEGPSILRIQQVVRGDSAAYFCASSAPTQGKSNQPQHFGDGTRLSIL.

On this clonotype itself: At one end, the junction sequence differs from germline, possibly due to a read error. The V call is TRBV4-1, the J call TRBJ1-2; D ambiguous. CDR1 MGHRA and CDR2 YSYEKL come from the germline V gene. The CDR3 runs 13 residues. The CDR3: CASSQVGFGGCTF. CDR3 bases: TGCGCCAGCAGCCAAGTCGGATTCGGTGGCTGCACCTTC.

The chain has TRBV3-1 and TRBJ2-1; possible D gene TRBD2, 6 bases. Germline CDR1 is LGHDT and CDR2 is YNNKEL (reference sequence). V was cut by 0 bases and J by 5 bases, with 14 bases left in between. The CDR3 is made up of 16 amino acids. CDR3 residues: CASSQDWAGSHNEQFF. In DNA form, the CDR3 reads TGTGCCAGCAGCCAAGATTGGGCGGGGAGCCACAATGAGCAGTTCTTC.

The DNA of the CDR3 is TGCGCCAGCAGCTTGGGGCTTTGGAACGGCTACACCTTC. Residues: CASSLGLWNGYTF. This chain connects TRBV5-1 to TRBJ1-2; no firm D call. This CDR3 contains 13 residues. V dropped 0 bases and J dropped 8 bases, with 11 bases sitting between them. Germline CDR1 and CDR2: SGHRS and YFSETQ.

On this clonotype: This CDR3 fails to terminate in the conserved phenylalanine or tryptophan, so it likely reflects a read error. This chain uses TRBV30 with TRBJ1-5, with D tentatively TRBD1 (6 bases). V was shortened by 4 bases and J by 3 bases, with 13 bases between the two germline ends. CDR1 is GTSNPN, CDR2 SVGIG, per germline (reference sequence). The CDR3 sequence is 14 residues long. The CDR3 loop is CAWTQGTLNQPQHV. DNA of the CDR3: TGTGCCTGGACCCAGGGGACACTCAATCAGCCCCAGCATGTT.

This clonotype was observed a handful of times. This CDR3 reads CASSARTGGEGYTF. Here the CDR3 DNA reads TGCGCCAGCAGCGCCAGGACAGGGGGAGAAGGCTACACCTTC. The gene calls are TRBV5-1 and TRBJ1-2; 10 bases align to TRBD1. Germline values: CDR1 SGHRS, CDR2 YFSETQ. The ends lost 4 bases at V and 8 bases at J; junction bases unmatched: 8. The CDR3 runs to 14 residues.

The chain employs TRBV15 and TRBJ2-7; D unclear. CDR1 is LNHNV and CDR2 is YYDKDF in the germline V gene (reference sequence). This CDR3 is 14 amino acids long. V shed 4 bases and J shed 2 bases, with 12 bases lying between them. The CDR3 bases are TGTGCCACCAGCACCAGCCCAGTTACCTACGAGCAGTACTTC. Encoded protein: CATSTSPVTYEQYF. The full variable domain, its missing parts supplied by reference TRBV15 and TRBJ2-7, is DAMVIQNPRYQVTQFGKPVTLSCSQTLNHNVMYWYQQKSSQAPKLLFHYYDKDFNNEADTPDNFQSRRPNTSFCFLDIRSPGLGDTAMYLCATSTSPVTYEQYFGPGTRLTVT.